Each of the 20 T cell receptor beta chains below was sequenced from the same sample in a study of T cell responses to AZD1222 COVID-19 vaccine. Clones were read by immunoSEQ multiplex PCR, and TCRdb kept only the in-frame ones, dropping some. The table includes around 220,000 clones, approximately 94% detected once. Specimen: peripheral blood, collected 28 days after the second dose of the MenACWY control vaccine. Every receptor here comes from an adult who received the MenACWY meningococcal vaccine as a control.

The CDR3 sequence is CASRQGFNSPLHF. The CDR3 coding sequence is TGCGCCAGCAGACAGGGCTTTAATTCACCCCTCCACTTT. The chain joins TRBV5-1 to TRBJ1-6, with D tentatively TRBD1 (6 bases). CDR1 is SGHRS and CDR2 is YFSETQ in the germline V gene. With 5 bases removed from V and 6 bases from J, the gap between germline ends came to 9 bases. The CDR3 is made up of 13 amino acids.

This sequence joins TRBV19 and TRBJ2-6, with no clear D. CDR3 size: 17 residues. V was pared by 8 bases and J by 0 bases, with 17 bases between. Looked up from germline, CDR1 is LNHDA and CDR2 is SQIVND (reference sequence). The CDR3 sequence is CASLGRSQISGANVLTF. The CDR3 region has the DNA TGTGCCAGTCTAGGGCGCTCTCAAATCTCTGGGGCCAACGTCCTGACTTTC.

The CDR3 region has the DNA TGTGCCAGCAGTTCCGGGATGAGCTATGGCTACACCTTC. Translating it yields CASSSGMSYGYTF. The V and J genes are TRBV27 and TRBJ1-2; no reliable D call. V lost 4 bases and J 4 bases, leaving 10 bases between the germline ends. Germline V CDR1 and CDR2: MNHEY, SMNVEV (reference sequence). The length of the CDR3 is 13 residues.

V is TRBV7-2 and J is TRBJ2-1; D is undetermined. V was pared by 1 base and J by 7 bases, with 11 bases between. Germline V gene lookup returns CDR1 SGHTA and CDR2 FQGNSA. This CDR3 has 14 amino acids. The CDR3 protein is CASSLGQQNNEQFF. The CDR3 coding sequence is TGTGCCAGCAGCTTAGGGCAACAGAATAATGAGCAGTTCTTC.

V gene TRBV7-8 combines with J gene TRBJ2-5; D might be TRBD1 (6 bases). With 2 bases removed from V and 4 bases from J, the gap between germline ends came to 17 bases. The CDR3 runs to 16 residues. Germline values: CDR1 SGHVS, CDR2 FQNEAQ. In DNA form, the CDR3 reads TGTGCCAGCAGCTTAAACGCAGGGGCCTATGGAGAGACCCAGTACTTC. It translates to CASSLNAGAYGETQYF. The full variable domain, in which reference TRBV7-8 and TRBJ2-5 provide the parts outside the CDR3, is GAGVSQSPRYKVAKRGQDVALRCDPISGHVSLFWYQQALGQGPEFLTYFQNEAQLDKSGLPSDRFFAERPEGSVSTLKIQRTQQEDSAVYLCASSLNAGAYGETQYFGPGTRLLVL.

The V gene is TRBV15, the J gene TRBJ1-1; D is unresolved. The length of the CDR3 is 13 residues. V lost 0 bases to trimming and J lost 1 base, with 3 bases between them. The V gene's germline CDR1 is LNHNV and CDR2 YYDKDF (reference sequence). The CDR3 bases are TGTGCCACCAGCAGAGATGGGAACACTGAAGCTTTCTTT. It specifies CATSRDGNTEAFF.

The rearrangement links TRBV6-4 to TRBJ2-3, with 8 positions matching TRBD2. Germline values: CDR1 MRHNA, CDR2 SNTAGT. This CDR3 has 15 residues. Trimming cost V 6 bases and J 2 bases; bases outside gene matches: 7. The CDR3 DNA reads as TGTGCCAGCAGGCGGATAGCGGGGCCCACAGATACGCAGTATTTT. Translating it yields CASRRIAGPTDTQYF.

This chain links TRBV6-2 or TRBV6-3 with TRBJ2-1; a weak D match, TRBD1 (6 bases). Germline CDR1 is MNHEY and CDR2 is SVGEGT. V was trimmed by 5 bases and J by 3 bases, leaving 8 bases between them. The CDR3 spans 13 residues. CDR3 region: CASSTDSYNEQFF. The CDR3 coding sequence is TGTGCCAGCAGTACGGACAGCTACAATGAGCAGTTCTTC.

The rearrangement links TRBV7-8 to TRBJ1-6; the D is unclear. The CDR3 runs 15 residues. Per the germline V gene, CDR1 is SGHVS and CDR2 is FQNEAQ. V was trimmed by 5 bases and J by 6 bases, leaving 14 bases between them. The CDR3 spells CASSAWQKGNSPLHF. In DNA, the CDR3 is TGTGCCAGCAGCGCCTGGCAGAAGGGTAATTCACCCCTCCACTTT.

The chain links TRBV28 to TRBJ1-2; weak D call: TRBD1 (5 bases). This CDR3 comprises 18 residues. Germline V lookup: CDR1 MDHEN, CDR2 SYDVKM. The V end was cut by 7 bases, the J end by 7 bases, with 31 bases between. The CDR3 sequence: CASKPQVGLGGRASGYTF. Here the CDR3 DNA reads TGTGCCAGCAAACCACAGGTGGGATTGGGTGGAAGGGCGAGTGGCTACACCTTC.

This chain connects TRBV25-1 to TRBJ1-3; TRBD1 matches 9 bases. Germline CDR1 reads MGHDK; CDR2 reads SYGVNS. Losses at the gene ends were 7 bases for V and 4 bases for J; bases not matched to a gene: 2. This CDR3 spans 13 amino acids. CDR3 sequence (DNA): TGTGCCAGCACCGGACAGGGGGGAAACACCATATATTTT. Its translation: CASTGQGGNTIYF.

The chain recombines TRBV28 with TRBJ1-1; D is unresolved. This CDR3 spans 14 amino acids. CDR1 MDHEN and CDR2 SYDVKM come from the germline V gene. V lost 1 base to trimming and J lost 4 bases, with 10 bases between them. The CDR3, as DNA: TGTGCCAGCAGTTTATCGAGGAAGAGCACTGAAGCTTTCTTT. Amino acids: CASSLSRKSTEAFF.

The V and J genes are TRBV3-1 (or the pseudogene TRBV3-2) and TRBJ2-2; D unresolved. The CDR3 runs 16 residues. V was cut by 0 bases and J by 1 base, with 9 bases left in between. Germline V gene sequence: CDR1 LGHDT, CDR2 YNNKEL (reference sequence). The CDR3 loop is CASSQDTGWNTGELFF. The CDR3 nucleotides are TGTGCCAGCAGCCAAGACACGGGTTGGAACACCGGGGAGCTGTTTTTT.

This chain uses TRBV10-1 with TRBJ2-7; TRBD2 agrees at 8 bases. The CDR3 runs to 15 residues. CDR1 and CDR2 from the germline V gene are WNHNN and SYGVQD (reference sequence). The J segment lost 1 base and the V segment lost 8 bases, leaving 10 bases of the junction unmatched. CDR3 amino acids: CASPTGGAMSYEQYF. CDR3 in DNA: TGCGCCAGCCCCACGGGGGGGGCGATGTCCTACGAGCAGTACTTC.

The rearrangement links TRBV3-1 (or the pseudogene TRBV3-2) to TRBJ2-5, with no clear D. The germline V and J ends were trimmed by 3 bases and 5 bases, with 13 bases remaining between them. The germline gives CDR1 LGHDT, CDR2 YNNKEL (reference sequence). This CDR3 comprises 14 residues. The CDR3: CASSQNFKGETQYF. The CDR3 DNA sequence: TGTGCCAGCAGCCAGAACTTCAAAGGGGAGACCCAGTACTTC.

The chain links TRBV5-1 to TRBJ2-1, with TRBD2 matching 14 bases. CDR3 size: 13 residues. Looked up from germline, CDR1 is SGHRS and CDR2 is YFSETQ. V shed 8 bases, J shed 6 bases, and the junction held 1 base outside the gene matches. The DNA for the CDR3 is TGCGCCAGTGGACTAGCGGGGGGCAATGAGCAGTTCTTC. It translates to CASGLAGGNEQFF.

The chain combines TRBV14 with TRBJ1-2, with 8 bases aligning to TRBD1. The CDR3 spans 13 residues. Germline CDR1 is SGHDN and CDR2 is FVKESK. J gave up 6 bases and V 1 base, and 1 base lay outside the gene matches. CDR3 sequence (DNA): TGTGCCAGCAGCCAAGCAGGGGGCGATGGCTACACCTTC. As protein: CASSQAGGDGYTF.

V gene TRBV7-8 combines with J gene TRBJ2-2; TRBD2 matches at 7 bases. CDR1 is SGHVS, CDR2 FQNEAQ, per germline. CDR3 size: 17 residues. Trimming cost V 3 bases and J 1 base; bases outside gene matches: 8. The CDR3 DNA reads as TGTGCCAGCAGCTTCCGGTCTGGGGGGGTGAACACCGGGGAGCTGTTTTTT. Translating it yields CASSFRSGGVNTGELFF.

In its sample, this clone was seen a few times. V and J are TRBV3-1 (or the pseudogene TRBV3-2) and TRBJ2-7; D is unresolved. CDR3 length equals 13 residues. The germline V and J ends were trimmed by 1 base and 3 bases, with 7 bases remaining between them. The germline gives CDR1 LGHDT, CDR2 YNNKEL (reference sequence). CDR3 sequence reads: CASSQAPRYEQYF. CDR3 nucleotides: TGTGCCAGCAGCCAAGCCCCGCGCTACGAGCAGTACTTC.

The V gene is TRBV7-3, the J gene TRBJ1-1, with D possibly TRBD1 on 5 matching bases. Trimming stripped 4 bases from V and 5 bases from J, with 14 bases between. CDR3 length: 14 residues. Germline assignment: CDR1 SGHTA and CDR2 FQGTGA. CDR3 in DNA: TGTGCCAGCAGCTCCAAGGGGAGAGGAACTGAAGCTTTCTTT. Residues: CASSSKGRGTEAFF.